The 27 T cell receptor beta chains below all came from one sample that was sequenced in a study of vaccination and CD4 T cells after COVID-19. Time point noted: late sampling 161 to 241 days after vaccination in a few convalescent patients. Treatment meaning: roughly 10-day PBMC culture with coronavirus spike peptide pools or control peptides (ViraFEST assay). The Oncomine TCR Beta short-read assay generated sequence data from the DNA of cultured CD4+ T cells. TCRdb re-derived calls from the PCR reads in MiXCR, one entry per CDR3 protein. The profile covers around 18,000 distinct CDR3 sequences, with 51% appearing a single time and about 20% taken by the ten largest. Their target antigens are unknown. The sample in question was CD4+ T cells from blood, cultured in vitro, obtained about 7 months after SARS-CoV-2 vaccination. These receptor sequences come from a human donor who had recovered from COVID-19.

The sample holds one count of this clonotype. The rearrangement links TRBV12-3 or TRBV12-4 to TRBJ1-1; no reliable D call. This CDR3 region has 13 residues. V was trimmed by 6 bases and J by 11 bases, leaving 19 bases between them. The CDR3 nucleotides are TGTGCCAGCAGGGCGGCCAGCCGCGGCAGGGCTTTCTTT. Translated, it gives CASRAASRGRAFF.

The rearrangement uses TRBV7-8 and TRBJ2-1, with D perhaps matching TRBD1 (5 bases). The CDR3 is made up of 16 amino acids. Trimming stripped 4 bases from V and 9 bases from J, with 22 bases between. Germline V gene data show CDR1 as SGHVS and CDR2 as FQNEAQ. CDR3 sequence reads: CASSSRLLTVFGEQFF. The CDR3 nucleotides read TGTGCCAGCAGCTCCCGACTGCTGACAGTTTTTGGTGAGCAGTTCTTC.

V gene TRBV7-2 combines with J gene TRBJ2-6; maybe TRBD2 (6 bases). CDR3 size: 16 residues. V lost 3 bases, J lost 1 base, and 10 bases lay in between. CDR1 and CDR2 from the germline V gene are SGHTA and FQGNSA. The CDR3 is CASSFLAGSGANVLTF. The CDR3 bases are TGTGCCAGCAGCTTCCTGGCGGGGTCTGGGGCCAACGTCCTGACTTTC.

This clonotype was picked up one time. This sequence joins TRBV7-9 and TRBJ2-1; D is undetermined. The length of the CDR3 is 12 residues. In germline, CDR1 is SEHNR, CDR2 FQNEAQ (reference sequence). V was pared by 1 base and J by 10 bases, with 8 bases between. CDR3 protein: CASSLVYREQFF. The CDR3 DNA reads TGTGCCAGCAGCTTAGTCTATAGGGAGCAGTTCTTC.

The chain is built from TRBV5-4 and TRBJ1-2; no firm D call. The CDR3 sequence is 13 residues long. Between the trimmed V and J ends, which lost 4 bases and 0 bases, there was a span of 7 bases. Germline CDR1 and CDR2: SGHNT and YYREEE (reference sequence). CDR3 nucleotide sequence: TGTGCCAGCAGCACGGAGGCTAACTATGGCTACACCTTC. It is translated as CASSTEANYGYTF.

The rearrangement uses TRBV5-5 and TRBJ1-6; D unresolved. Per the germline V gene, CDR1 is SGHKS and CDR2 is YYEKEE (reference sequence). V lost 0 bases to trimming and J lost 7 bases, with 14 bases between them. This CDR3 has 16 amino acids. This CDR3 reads CASSLDSRGFNSPLHF. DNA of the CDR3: TGTGCCAGCAGCTTGGACTCAAGAGGGTTCAATTCACCCCTCCACTTT.

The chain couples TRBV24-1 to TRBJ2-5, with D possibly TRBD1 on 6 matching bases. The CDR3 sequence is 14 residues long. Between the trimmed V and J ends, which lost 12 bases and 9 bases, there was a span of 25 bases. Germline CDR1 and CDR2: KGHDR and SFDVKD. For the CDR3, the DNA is TGTGCCTCGACTAAGCGGAGCGAAGAGGGGGCCCAGTACTTC. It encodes CASTKRSEEGAQYF.

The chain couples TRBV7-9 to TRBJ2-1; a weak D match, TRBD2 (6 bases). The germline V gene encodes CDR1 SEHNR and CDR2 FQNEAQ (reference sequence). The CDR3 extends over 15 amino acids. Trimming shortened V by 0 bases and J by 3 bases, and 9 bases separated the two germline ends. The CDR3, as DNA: TGTGCCAGCAGCTTAGCTAGCGGAATCTACAATGAGCAGTTCTTC. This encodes CASSLASGIYNEQFF.

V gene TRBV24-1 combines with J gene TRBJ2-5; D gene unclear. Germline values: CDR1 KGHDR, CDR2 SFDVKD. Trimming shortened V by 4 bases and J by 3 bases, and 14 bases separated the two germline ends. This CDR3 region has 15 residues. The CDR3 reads CATSDTGHSKETQYF. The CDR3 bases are TGTGCCACCAGTGACACCGGCCACAGTAAAGAGACCCAGTACTTC.

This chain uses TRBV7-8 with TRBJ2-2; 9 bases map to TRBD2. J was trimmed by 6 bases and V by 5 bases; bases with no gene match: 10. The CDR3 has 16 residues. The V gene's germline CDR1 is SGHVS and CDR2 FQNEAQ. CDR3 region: CASSSKRGVPAGELFF. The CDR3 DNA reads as TGTGCCAGCAGCAGTAAGCGGGGGGTCCCGGCCGGGGAGCTGTTTTTT.

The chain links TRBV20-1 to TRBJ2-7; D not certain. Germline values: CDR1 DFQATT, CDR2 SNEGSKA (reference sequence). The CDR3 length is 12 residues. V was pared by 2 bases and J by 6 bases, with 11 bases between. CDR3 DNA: TGCAGTGCTAGACCCGGCTTGGGCGAGCAGTACTTC. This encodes CSARPGLGEQYF.

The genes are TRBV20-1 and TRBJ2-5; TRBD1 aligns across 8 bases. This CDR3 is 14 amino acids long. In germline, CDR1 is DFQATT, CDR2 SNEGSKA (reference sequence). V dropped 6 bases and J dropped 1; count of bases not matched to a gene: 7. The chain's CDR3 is CSATPGTGQETQYF. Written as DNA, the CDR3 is TGCAGTGCGACGCCCGGGACAGGCCAAGAGACCCAGTACTTC.

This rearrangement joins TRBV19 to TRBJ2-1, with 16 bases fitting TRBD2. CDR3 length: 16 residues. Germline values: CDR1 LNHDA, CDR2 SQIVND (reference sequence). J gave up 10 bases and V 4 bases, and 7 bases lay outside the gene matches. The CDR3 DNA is TGTGCCAGTAGTAGGGGACTAGCGGGAGGGCCGGGCGAGCAGTTCTTC. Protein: CASSRGLAGGPGEQFF.

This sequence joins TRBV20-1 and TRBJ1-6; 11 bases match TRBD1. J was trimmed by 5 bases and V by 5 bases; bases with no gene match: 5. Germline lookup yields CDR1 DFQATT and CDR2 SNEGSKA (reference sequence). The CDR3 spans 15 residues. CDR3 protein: CSAERGQGDNSPLHF. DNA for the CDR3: TGCAGTGCTGAGAGGGGACAGGGGGATAATTCACCCCTCCACTTT.

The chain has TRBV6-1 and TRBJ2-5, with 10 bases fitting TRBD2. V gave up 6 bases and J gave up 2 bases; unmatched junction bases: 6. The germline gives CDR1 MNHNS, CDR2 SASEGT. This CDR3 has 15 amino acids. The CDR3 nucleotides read TGTGCCAGCAGGAGGGGGACTAGCGCACAAGAGACCCAGTACTTC. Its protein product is CASRRGTSAQETQYF.

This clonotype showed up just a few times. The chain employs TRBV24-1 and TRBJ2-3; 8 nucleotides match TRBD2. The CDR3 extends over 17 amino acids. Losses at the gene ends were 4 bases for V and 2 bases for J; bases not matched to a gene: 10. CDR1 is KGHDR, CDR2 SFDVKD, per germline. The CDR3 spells CATSERVTSGTTDTQYF. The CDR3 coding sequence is TGTGCCACCAGTGAGAGGGTTACTAGCGGAACCACAGATACGCAGTATTTT.

The CDR3 nucleotides are TGTGCCAGTAGTGAACTAGACCGTACAGATACGCAGTATTTT. This gives the protein CASSELDRTDTQYF. This chain connects TRBV19 to TRBJ2-3, with D tentatively TRBD2 (5 bases). CDR3 size: 14 residues. Trimming pared 5 bases from V and 3 bases from J, leaving 12 bases between. Germline CDR1 reads LNHDA; CDR2 reads SQIVND (reference sequence).

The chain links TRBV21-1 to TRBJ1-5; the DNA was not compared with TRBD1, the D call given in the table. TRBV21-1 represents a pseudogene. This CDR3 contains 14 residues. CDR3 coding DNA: TGTGCCAGCAGTCCACAGGGGCGGAATCAGCCCCAGCATTTT. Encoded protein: CASSPQGRNQPQHF.

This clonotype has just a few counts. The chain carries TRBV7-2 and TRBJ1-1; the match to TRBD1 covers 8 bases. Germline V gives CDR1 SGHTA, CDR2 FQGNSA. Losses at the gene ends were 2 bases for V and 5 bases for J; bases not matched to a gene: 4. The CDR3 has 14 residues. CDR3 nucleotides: TGTGCCAGCAGCTTACGGCGGACAGGGACTGAAGCTTTCTTT. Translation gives CASSLRRTGTEAFF.

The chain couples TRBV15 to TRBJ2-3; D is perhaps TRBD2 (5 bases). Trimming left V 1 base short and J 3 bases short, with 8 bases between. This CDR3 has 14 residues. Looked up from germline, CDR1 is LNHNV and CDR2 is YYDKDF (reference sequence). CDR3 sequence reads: CATSRVRGTDTQYF. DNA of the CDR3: TGTGCCACCAGCAGAGTACGGGGAACAGATACGCAGTATTTT.

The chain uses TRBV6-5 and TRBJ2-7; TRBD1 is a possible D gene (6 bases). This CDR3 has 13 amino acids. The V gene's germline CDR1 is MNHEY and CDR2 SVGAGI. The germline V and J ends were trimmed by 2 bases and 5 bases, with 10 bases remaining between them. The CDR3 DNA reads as TGTGCCAGCAGTTACCGACAGGCCCACGAGCAGTACTTC. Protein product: CASSYRQAHEQYF.

CDR3 coding DNA: TGTGCCAGTAGTATAACAGGGGGCCTGGATGGCTACACCTTC. This gives the protein CASSITGGLDGYTF. The chain combines TRBV19 with TRBJ1-2; 9 bases are a match to TRBD1. The CDR3 consists of 14 residues. Germline CDR1 and CDR2: LNHDA and SQIVND (reference sequence). Trimming at V came to 2 bases and at J to 6 bases, leaving 4 bases not matched to a gene.

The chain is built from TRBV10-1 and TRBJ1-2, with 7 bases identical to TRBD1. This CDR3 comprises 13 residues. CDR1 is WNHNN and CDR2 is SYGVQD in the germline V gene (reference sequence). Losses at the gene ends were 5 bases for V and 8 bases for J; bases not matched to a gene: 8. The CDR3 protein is CASSPGQDGGYTF. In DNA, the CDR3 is TGCGCCAGCAGTCCAGGACAGGACGGGGGCTACACCTTC.

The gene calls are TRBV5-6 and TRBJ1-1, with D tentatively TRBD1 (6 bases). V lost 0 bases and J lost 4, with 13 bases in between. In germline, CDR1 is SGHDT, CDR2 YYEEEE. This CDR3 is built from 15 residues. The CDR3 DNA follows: TGTGCCAGCAGCTTGGTAGGGGGGGCGGGCACTGAAGCTTTCTTT. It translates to CASSLVGGAGTEAFF.

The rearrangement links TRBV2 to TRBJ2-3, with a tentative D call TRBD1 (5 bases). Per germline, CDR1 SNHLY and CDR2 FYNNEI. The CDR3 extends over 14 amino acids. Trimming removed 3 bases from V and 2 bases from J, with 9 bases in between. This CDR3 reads CASSERTLTDTQYF. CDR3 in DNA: TGTGCCAGCAGTGAGAGGACACTCACAGATACGCAGTATTTT.

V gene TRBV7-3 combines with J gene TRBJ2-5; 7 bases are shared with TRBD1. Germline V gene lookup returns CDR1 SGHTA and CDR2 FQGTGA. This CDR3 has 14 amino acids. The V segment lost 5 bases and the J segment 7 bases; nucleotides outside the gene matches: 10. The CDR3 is CASSPQTGRWTQYF. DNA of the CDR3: TGTGCCAGCAGCCCCCAGACAGGGAGATGGACCCAGTACTTC. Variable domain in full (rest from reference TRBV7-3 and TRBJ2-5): GAGVSQTPSNKVTEKGKYVELRCDPISGHTALYWYRQSLGQGPEFLIYFQGTGAADDSGLPNDRFFAVRPEGSVSTLKIQRTERGDSAVYLCASSPQTGRWTQYFGPGTRLLVL.

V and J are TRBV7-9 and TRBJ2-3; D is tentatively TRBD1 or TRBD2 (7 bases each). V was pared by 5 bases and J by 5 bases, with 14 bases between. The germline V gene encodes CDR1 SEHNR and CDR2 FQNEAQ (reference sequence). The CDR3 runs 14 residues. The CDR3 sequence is CASSPGGGGDTQYF. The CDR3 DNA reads TGTGCCAGCAGCCCAGGGGGGGGCGGAGATACGCAGTATTTT.